This T cell receptor beta chain was recorded in a study of T cell repertoires in aging, cancer and after chemotherapy. Study information: Repeat sampling of healthy donors over several months to years showed clear clonal overlap. The whole study produced a dataset of millions of TCR reads.

Amplification of TCR beta used genomic DNA extracted from peripheral blood. This clonotype was seen only a few times. Its antigen is undetermined. The junction had 6 bases not matched to a gene; V was cut back by 6 bases and J by 2 bases. The CDR3 is 14 amino acids. The V gene's germline CDR1 is MNHEY and CDR2 SVGAGI. Findings and limits, study-wide: The repertoire data cannot show anything about immunological memory following chemotherapy.

Rearranged V-D-J TRB sequences were amplified with a mixed TRB-A/B primer pool. TCRdb itself ran the multiplex PCR reads through MiXCR, one entry per CDR3 protein. This repertoire shows 7,500 or so distinct CDR3 sequences, about 38% found once; its top ten account for about 15%. The source is a human donor in good health. The V gene is TRBV6-5, the J gene TRBJ2-7; the match to TRBD1 covers 8 bases. Sample: blood. The CDR3 nucleotides read TGTGCCAGCAGAAGACCGGGACAGGCCTACGAGCAGTACTTC. Protein: CASRRPGQAYEQYF.